The 3 T cell receptor beta chains reported below all come from one sample, sequenced in a study of cytomegalovirus exposure and HLA in healthy donors. In the PCR, 60 Vbeta and 13 Jbeta primers were used. Profiling relied on immunoSEQ multiplex PCR, and the TCRdb table lists in-frame clones only, not all of them. The sample records 180,000 or so clones, approximately 78% being singletons. The specimen sequenced was PBMCs. The source is a woman between 50 and 59 years old in good health and CMV-seropositive.

V usage is TRBV5-4 and J usage is TRBJ1-1; D perhaps matches TRBD1 (5 bases). CDR1 and CDR2 (germline): SGHNT, YYREEE (reference sequence). V lost 1 base, J lost 3 bases, and 7 bases lay in between. The CDR3 is made up of 13 amino acids. CDR3 in amino acids: CASSLPGYTEAFF. Written as DNA, the CDR3 is TGTGCCAGCAGCTTGCCAGGGTACACTGAAGCTTTCTTT. The full variable domain, in which reference TRBV5-4 and TRBJ1-1 provide the parts outside the CDR3, is ETGVTQSPTHLIKTRGQQVTLRCSSQSGHNTVSWYQQALGQGPQFIFQYYREEENGRGNFPPRFSGLQFPNYSSELNVNALELDDSALYLCASSLPGYTEAFFGQGTRLTVV.

The chain employs TRBV4-1 and TRBJ2-5; 11 bases line up with TRBD2. Germline trimming cut 0 bases from V and 5 bases from J; bases unmatched to any gene: 5. There are 16 residues in the CDR3. Germline V gives CDR1 MGHRA, CDR2 YSYEKL. CDR3 sequence reads: CASSQDLAGGGETQYF. The CDR3 DNA reads TGCGCCAGCAGCCAAGACCTAGCGGGAGGCGGGGAGACCCAGTACTTC.

The chain employs TRBV7-8 and TRBJ2-1; TRBD1 might be the D (5 bases). The V gene's germline CDR1 is SGHVS and CDR2 FQNEAQ. The CDR3 has 18 amino acids. V lost 5 bases to trimming and J lost 3 bases, with 23 bases between them. The CDR3 spells CASSRDTRGVGYYNEQFF. Here the CDR3 DNA reads TGTGCCAGCAGCAGGGATACAAGGGGCGTGGGGTACTACAATGAGCAGTTCTTC.